This TCR beta chain appears in the sequencing data of a study of breast tumors, draining lymph nodes, adjacent tissues. Study-wide findings and caveats: Compared with basal-like, luminal-like tumors shared significantly more repertoire with nontumor tissue. That most tumor T cells come from lymph nodes remained unproven. Most tumor T cells seemingly derive from lymph node, then expand in tumor. Tumor repertoires ranked between lymph nodes and nontumor tissue in diversity, with V and J gene preferences.

The germline V gene has CDR1 DFQATT and CDR2 SNEGSKA (reference sequence). The CDR3 sequence is 13 residues long. This clonotype was counted only a few times. Its antigen is not identified. Possible read error: a much larger clone is one base away. TCRdb used MiXCR to reprocess the multiplex PCR reads, holding one entry per CDR3 protein. The data hold 50,000 to 85,000 distinct CDR3 sequences, with approximately 40% observed a single time. The sequenced sample consisted of breast tumor tissue. The rearrangement joins TRBV20-1 to TRBJ1-2, with a tentative D call TRBD1 (6 bases). The TCR sequence derives from a female donor with breast cancer. Some clones in this sample may be carry-over from other donors' samples. The chain's CDR3 is CRARAGTSGAYTF. CDR3 sequence (DNA): TGCAGGGCAAGGGCAGGGACCTCGGGGGCCTACACCTTC.